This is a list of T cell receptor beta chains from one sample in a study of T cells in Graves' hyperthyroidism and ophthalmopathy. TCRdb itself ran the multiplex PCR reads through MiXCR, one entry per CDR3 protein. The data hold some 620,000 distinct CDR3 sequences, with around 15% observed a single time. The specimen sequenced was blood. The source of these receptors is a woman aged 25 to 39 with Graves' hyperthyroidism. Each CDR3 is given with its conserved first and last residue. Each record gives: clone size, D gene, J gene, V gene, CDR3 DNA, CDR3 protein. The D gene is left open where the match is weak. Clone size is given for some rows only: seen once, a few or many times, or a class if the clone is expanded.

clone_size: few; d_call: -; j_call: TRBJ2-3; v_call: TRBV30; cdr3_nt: TGTGCCTTTTCCGGGACTTACCAGGGGACTAGCACAGATACGCAGTATTTT; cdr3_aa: CAFSGTYQGTSTDTQYF
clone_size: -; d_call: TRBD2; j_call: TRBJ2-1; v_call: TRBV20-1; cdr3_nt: TGCAGTGCTAGAGATCGGACTAGCGGGTCCTACAATGAGCAGTTCTTC; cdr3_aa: CSARDRTSGSYNEQFF
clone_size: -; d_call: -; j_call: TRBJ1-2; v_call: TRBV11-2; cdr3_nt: TGTGCCAGCGGGGGCCCTACTAACTATGGCTACACCTTC; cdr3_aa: CASGGPTNYGYTF
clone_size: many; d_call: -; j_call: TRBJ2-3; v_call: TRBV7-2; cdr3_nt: TGTGCCAGCAGCTTAGCGGGGTACTACACAGATACGCAGTATTTT; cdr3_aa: CASSLAGYYTDTQYF
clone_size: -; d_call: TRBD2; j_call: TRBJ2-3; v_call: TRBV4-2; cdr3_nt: TGTGCCAGCAGCCAAGATGGCCCGGGGGGTAGCACAGATACGCAGTATTTT; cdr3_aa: CASSQDGPGGSTDTQYF
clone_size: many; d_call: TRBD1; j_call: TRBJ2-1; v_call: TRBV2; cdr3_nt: TGTGCCAGCAACACAGGGGCCCAATGGAATGAGCAGTTCTTC; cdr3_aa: CASNTGAQWNEQFF
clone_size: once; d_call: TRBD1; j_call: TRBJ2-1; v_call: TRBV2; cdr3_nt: TGTGCCAGCAAGGGGGCCCGAAATGAGCAGTTCTTC; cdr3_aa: CASKGARNEQFF
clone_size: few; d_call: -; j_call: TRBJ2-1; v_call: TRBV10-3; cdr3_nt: TGTGCCATCAGTGAGGCTTCGGGACTTAGTAACAATGAGCAGTTCTTC; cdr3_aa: CAISEASGLSNNEQFF
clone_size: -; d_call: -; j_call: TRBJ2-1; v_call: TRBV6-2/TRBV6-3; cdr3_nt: TGTGCCAGCAGTTACTCGACCGGGATCGGTAATGAGCAGTTCTTC; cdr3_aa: CASSYSTGIGNEQFF
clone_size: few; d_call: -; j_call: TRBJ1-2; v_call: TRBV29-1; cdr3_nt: TGCAGCGCTCAGGGGCCCGCAGCATTCTATGGCTACACCTTC; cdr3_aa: CSAQGPAAFYGYTF
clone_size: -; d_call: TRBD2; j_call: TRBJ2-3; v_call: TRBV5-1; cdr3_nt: TGCGCCAGCAGCTCCGGGACTAGCGGGAGATGGGGGACAGATACGCAGTATTTT; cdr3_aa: CASSSGTSGRWGTDTQYF
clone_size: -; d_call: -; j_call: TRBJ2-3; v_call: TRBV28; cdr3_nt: TGTGCCAGCAGTTTACTTTCGTTGCAGCGGACAACAGATACGCAGTATTTT; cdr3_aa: CASSLLSLQRTTDTQYF
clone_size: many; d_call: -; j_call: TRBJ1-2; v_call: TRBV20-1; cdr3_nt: TGCAGTGCTCGTACGGGAGACTGGGGCAACTATGGCTACACCTTC; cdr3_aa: CSARTGDWGNYGYTF
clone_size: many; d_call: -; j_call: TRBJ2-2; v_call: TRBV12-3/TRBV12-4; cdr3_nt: TGTGCCAGCAGTTCAACAGGGACCGGGGAGCTGTTTTTT; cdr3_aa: CASSSTGTGELFF
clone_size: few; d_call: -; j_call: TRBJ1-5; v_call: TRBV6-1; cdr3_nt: TGTGCCAGCAAACCCCTTAGTCTCAATCAGCCCCAGCATTTT; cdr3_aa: CASKPLSLNQPQHF
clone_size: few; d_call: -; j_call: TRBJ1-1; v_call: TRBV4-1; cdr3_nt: TGCGCCAGCAGCCGGGGGGGAGCGAACACTGAAGCTTTCTTT; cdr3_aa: CASSRGGANTEAFF
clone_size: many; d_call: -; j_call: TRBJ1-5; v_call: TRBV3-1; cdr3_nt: TGTGCCAGCAGCAGGGCTCATAGCAATCAGCCCCAGCATTTT; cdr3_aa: CASSRAHSNQPQHF
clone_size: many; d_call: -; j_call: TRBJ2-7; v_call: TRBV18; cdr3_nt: TGTGCCAGCTCGTCAGGGGTAGGCTACGAGCAGTACTTC; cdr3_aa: CASSSGVGYEQYF
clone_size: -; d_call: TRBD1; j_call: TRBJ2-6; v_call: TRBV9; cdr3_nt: TGTGCCAGCACCCGTGCCCGGGACAGGGGCTCTGGGGCCAACGTCCTGACTTTC; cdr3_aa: CASTRARDRGSGANVLTF
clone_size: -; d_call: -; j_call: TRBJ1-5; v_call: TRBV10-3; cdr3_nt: TGTGCCATCAGTCAACAGGGTCCTTTCAATCAGCCCCAGCATTTT; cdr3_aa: CAISQQGPFNQPQHF
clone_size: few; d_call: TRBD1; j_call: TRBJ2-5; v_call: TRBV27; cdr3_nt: TGTGCCAGCAGTTTTAAATCAAGACAGGGGTTTATAGAGACCCAGTACTTC; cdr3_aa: CASSFKSRQGFIETQYF
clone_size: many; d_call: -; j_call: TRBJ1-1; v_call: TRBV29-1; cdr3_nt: TGCAGCGCTACCAGGGGAACTGAAGCTTTCTTT; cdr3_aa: CSATRGTEAFF
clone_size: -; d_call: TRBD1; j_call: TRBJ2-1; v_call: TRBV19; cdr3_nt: TGTGCCAGTAGTATAGAGGGAGTGGGACAGCCCAAAGAGCAGCTCTTC; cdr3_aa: CASSIEGVGQPKEQLF
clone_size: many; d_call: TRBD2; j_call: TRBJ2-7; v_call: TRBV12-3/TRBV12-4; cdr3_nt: TGTGCCAGCAGACCGGGACTAGCTTACGAGCAGTACTTC; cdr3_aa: CASRPGLAYEQYF
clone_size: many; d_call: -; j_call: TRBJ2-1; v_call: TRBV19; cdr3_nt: TGTGCCAGTACCCCTGCATGGGGGAGCTACAATGAGCAGTTCTTC; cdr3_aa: CASTPAWGSYNEQFF
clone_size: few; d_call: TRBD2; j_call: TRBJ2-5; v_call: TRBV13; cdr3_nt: TGTGCCAGCAGCTCCGGACTAGCGCACCAAGAGACCCAGTACTTC; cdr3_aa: CASSSGLAHQETQYF
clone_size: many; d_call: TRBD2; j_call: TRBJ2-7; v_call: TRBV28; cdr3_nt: TGTGCCAGCAGTTTTCCCCTAGCGGGGGGCTCCTACGAGCAGTACTTC; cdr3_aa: CASSFPLAGGSYEQYF
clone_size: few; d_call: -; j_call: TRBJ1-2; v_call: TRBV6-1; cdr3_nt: TGTGCCAGCAAGGCAACTAACTATGGCTACACCTTC; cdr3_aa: CASKATNYGYTF
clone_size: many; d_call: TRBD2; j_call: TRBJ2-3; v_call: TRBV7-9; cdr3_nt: TGTGCCAGCAGCTCTAGCGGGGCAGATACGCAGTATTTT; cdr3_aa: CASSSSGADTQYF
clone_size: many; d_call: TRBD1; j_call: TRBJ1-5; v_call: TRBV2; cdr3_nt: TGTGCCAGCAGTGCGGGACAGGGAAGGGGTCAGCCCCAGCATTTT; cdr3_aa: CASSAGQGRGQPQHF
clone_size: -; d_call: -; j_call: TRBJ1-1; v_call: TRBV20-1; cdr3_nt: TGCAGTGCTAGAGATCGCGAGAGCACTGAAGCTTTCTTT; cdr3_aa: CSARDRESTEAFF
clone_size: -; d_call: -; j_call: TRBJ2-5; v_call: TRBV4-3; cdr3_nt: TGCGCCAGCAGCCAAGATGGTAGGGGTCTCGAGACCCAGTACTTC; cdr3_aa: CASSQDGRGLETQYF
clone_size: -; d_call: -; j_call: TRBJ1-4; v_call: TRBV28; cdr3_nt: TGTGCCAGCAGTTCAATATCCGGGACACGCGACGGAAAACTGTTTTTT; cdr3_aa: CASSSISGTRDGKLFF
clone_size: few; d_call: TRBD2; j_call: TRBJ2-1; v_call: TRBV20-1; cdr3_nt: TGCAGTGCTAGAGACGGACTAGCGGGGTACAATGAGCAGTTCTTC; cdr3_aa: CSARDGLAGYNEQFF
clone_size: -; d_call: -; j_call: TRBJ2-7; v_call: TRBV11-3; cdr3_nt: TGTGCCAGCAGCCAAGGACTTCTCCTTAGGGACGAGCAGTACTTC; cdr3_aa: CASSQGLLLRDEQYF
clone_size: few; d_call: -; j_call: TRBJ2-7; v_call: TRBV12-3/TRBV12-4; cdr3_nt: TGTGCCAGCAGTTTTGCGATTACCTACGAGCAGTACTTC; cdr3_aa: CASSFAITYEQYF
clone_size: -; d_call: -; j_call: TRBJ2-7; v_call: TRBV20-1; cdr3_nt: TGCAGTGCCAATAAGCTGACAGGCGGGGTGGGCAACGAGCAGTACTTC; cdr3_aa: CSANKLTGGVGNEQYF
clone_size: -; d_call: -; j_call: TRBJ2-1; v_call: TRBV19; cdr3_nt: TGTGCCAGAGTTATACCGGACGGGATGAGCTCCTACAATGAGCAGTTCTTC; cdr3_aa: CARVIPDGMSSYNEQFF
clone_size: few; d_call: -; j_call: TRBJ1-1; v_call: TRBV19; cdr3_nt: TGTGCCAGTCGAGTGGGGGGATCCCTCACTGAAGCTTTCTTT; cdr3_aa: CASRVGGSLTEAFF
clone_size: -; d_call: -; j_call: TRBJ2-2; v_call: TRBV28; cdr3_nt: TGTGCCAGCATCCCCCTGGGGAACACCGGGGAGCTGTTTTTT; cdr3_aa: CASIPLGNTGELFF
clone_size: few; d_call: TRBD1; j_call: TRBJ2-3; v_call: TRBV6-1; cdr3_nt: TGTGCCAGCAGGTCCGGGACAGGCCTGGCATATACGCAGTATTTT; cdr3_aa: CASRSGTGLAYTQYF
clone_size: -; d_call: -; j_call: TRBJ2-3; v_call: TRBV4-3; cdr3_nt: TGCGCCAGCAGCCAAGACGCACAGGGAAGGACAGATACGCAGTATTTT; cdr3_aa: CASSQDAQGRTDTQYF
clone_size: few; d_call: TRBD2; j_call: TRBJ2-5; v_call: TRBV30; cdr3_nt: TGTGCCTGGGATCGGACTAGCAGGGGGACCCAGTACTTC; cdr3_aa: CAWDRTSRGTQYF
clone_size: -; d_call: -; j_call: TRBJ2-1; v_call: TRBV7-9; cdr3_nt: TGTGCCAGCAGCCGACCAGATTACCCCTACAATGAGCAGTTCTTC; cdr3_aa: CASSRPDYPYNEQFF
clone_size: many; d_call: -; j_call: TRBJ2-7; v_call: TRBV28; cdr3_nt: TGTGCCAGCAGTTGGGGTGCTACAGCTAACTACGAGCAGTACTTC; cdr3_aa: CASSWGATANYEQYF
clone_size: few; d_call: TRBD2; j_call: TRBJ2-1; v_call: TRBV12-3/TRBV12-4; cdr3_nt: TGTGCCAGCAGTCCCGGGACTAGCGGGAGTGGGCAGTTCTTC; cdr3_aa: CASSPGTSGSGQFF
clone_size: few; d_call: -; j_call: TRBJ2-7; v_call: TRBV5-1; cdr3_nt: TGCGCCAGCAGCTTGGAGGGTAGTCGTATGGACGAGCAGTACTTC; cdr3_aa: CASSLEGSRMDEQYF
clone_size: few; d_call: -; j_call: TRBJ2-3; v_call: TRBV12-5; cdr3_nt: TGTGCTAGTGGCCCCCGACTGGGGGGCACAGATACGCAGTATTTT; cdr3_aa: CASGPRLGGTDTQYF
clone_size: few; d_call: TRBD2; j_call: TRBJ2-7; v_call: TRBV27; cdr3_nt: TGTGCCAGCAGTGACCCCCCCGGGAGGGGCGCGCACTACGAGCAGTACTTC; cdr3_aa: CASSDPPGRGAHYEQYF
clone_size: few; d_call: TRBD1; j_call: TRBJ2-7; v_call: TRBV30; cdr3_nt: TGTGCCTGGAGTTGGGGGACAGGGGACTACGAGCAGTACTTC; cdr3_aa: CAWSWGTGDYEQYF
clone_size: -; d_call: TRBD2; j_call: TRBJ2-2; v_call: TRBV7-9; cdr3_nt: TGTGCCAGCAGCTCCCCCCGGACTAGCGGATTATCGAACACCGGGGAGCTGTTTTTT; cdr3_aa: CASSSPRTSGLSNTGELFF
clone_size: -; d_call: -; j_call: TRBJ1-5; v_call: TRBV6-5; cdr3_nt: TGTGCCAGCAGTTTTCTTTTTAGCTCGGGGGACAGCAATCAGCCCCAGCATTTT; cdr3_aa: CASSFLFSSGDSNQPQHF
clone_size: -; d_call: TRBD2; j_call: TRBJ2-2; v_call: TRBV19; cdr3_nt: TGTGCCAGTAGTCCTAGCGGGATTTACACCGGGGAGCTGTTTTTT; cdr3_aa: CASSPSGIYTGELFF
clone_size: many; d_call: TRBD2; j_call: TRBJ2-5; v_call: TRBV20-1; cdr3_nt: TGCAGTGCTCCCAGCGGGAGCGGGTACCAAGAGACCCAGTACTTC; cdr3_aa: CSAPSGSGYQETQYF
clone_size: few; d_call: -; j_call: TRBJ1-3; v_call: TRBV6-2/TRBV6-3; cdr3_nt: TGTGCCAGCAGTTACTCTGAAGGCGGAAACACCATATATTTT; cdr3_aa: CASSYSEGGNTIYF